A selection of T cell receptor beta chains follows, all from one sample in a study of blood T cell repertoires in COVID-19. The table came from immunoSEQ multiplex PCR; TCRdb's copy has only in-frame clones and leaves some out. The repertoire includes about 150,000 clones, around nine tenths of them detected once, and over 2% sits in the top ten. The sequenced material came from peripheral blood. These receptors came from a woman aged 70 to 79 with acute or convalescent COVID-19. The CDR3 runs from the conserved cysteine through the conserved F or W. A D gene is named only where the DNA matches it firmly. Size is stated for part of the rows, as once, few or many counts, or as a class when the clone is expanded.

d_gene	v_gene	len	j_gene	abundance	CDR3nt	CDR3aa
-	TRBV2	12	TRBJ1-6	-	TGTGCCAGCAGTGAAGACAGTTCGCCCCTCCACTTT	CASSEDSSPLHF
TRBD1	TRBV5-8	16	TRBJ2-7	-	TGTGCCAGCAGACCGCATGGGGGGACAGGTGGCTACGAGCAGTACTTC	CASRPHGGTGGYEQYF
TRBD2	TRBV28	14	TRBJ2-5	-	TGTGCCAGCAGTTTAGAGCGGGGCCAAGAGACCCAGTACTTC	CASSLERGQETQYF
TRBD1	TRBV6-1	14	TRBJ1-4	few	TGTGCCAGCAGTGACCGGGACAGGTGGGAAAAACTGTTTTTT	CASSDRDRWEKLFF
-	TRBV28	13	TRBJ1-1	-	TGTGCCAGCAGCCCGGGGGAAGGGACTGAAGCTTTCTTT	CASSPGEGTEAFF
-	TRBV5-4	11	TRBJ2-1	-	TGTGCCAGCAGCTTTAACAATGAGCAGTTCTTC	CASSFNNEQFF
TRBD1	TRBV11-2	14	TRBJ1-5	many	TGTGCCAGCAGCTTAACAGGGGGTGATCAGCCCCAGCATTTT	CASSLTGGDQPQHF
-	TRBV12-5	14	TRBJ1-1	few	TGTGCTAGTGGCCGGGGGGGGTACGACACTGAAGCTTTCTTT	CASGRGGYDTEAFF
TRBD2	TRBV13	15	TRBJ2-1	-	TGTGCCAGCAGCTCCCAGCGGGGCCACAACAATGAGCAGTTCTTC	CASSSQRGHNNEQFF
-	TRBV18	15	TRBJ2-1	-	TGTGCCAGCTCACCAGATCAGGGACGGGGGTTTGAGCAGTTCTTC	CASSPDQGRGFEQFF
-	TRBV7-2	15	TRBJ1-5	-	TGTGCCAGCAGCTCTCAGGTATTAGGCAATCAGCCCCAGCATTTT	CASSSQVLGNQPQHF
-	TRBV4-1	15	TRBJ2-5	-	TGCGCCAGCAGCCAAGATGGGCGGGGGCGAGAGACCCAGTACTTC	CASSQDGRGRETQYF
-	TRBV23-1	16	TRBJ2-3	-	TGCGCCAGCAGTCAATCTGTGGCAGGGGTGCCGGATACGCAGTATTTT	CASSQSVAGVPDTQYF
-	TRBV5-1	12	TRBJ2-1	-	TGCGCCAGCAGCTGGGCTTACAATGAGCAGTTCTTC	CASSWAYNEQFF
-	TRBV30	13	TRBJ1-5	-	TGTGCCTGGAGTGTAACCGGGAATCAGCCCCAGCATTTT	CAWSVTGNQPQHF
-	TRBV19	14	TRBJ1-2	-	TGTGCCAGTAGTACAGGATCGACTAACTATGGCTACACCTTC	CASSTGSTNYGYTF
-	TRBV19	13	TRBJ1-1	-	TGTGCCAGTAGTACGCGCGGCCAGCAGGAAGCTTTCTTT	CASSTRGQQEAFF